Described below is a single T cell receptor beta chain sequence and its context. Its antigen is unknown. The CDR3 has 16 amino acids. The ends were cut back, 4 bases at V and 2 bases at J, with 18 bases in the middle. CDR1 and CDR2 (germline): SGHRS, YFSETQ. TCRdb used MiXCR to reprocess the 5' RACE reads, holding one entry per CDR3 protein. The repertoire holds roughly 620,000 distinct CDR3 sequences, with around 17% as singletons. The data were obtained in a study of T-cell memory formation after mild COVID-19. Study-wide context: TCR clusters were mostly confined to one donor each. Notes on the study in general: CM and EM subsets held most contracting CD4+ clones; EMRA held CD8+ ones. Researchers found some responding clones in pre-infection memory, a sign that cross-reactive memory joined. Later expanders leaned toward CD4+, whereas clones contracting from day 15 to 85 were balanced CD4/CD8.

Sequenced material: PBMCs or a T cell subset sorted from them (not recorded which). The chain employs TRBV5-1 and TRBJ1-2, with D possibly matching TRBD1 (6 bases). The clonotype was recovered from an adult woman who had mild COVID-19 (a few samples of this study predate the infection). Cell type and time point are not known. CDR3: CASSPLPGVRNYGYTF. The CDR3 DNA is TGCGCCAGCAGCCCTCTTCCAGGGGTGAGAAACTATGGCTACACCTTC.